The 11 T cell receptor beta chains listed next were all sequenced from one sample in a study of tumor-infiltrating lymphocytes in primary liver carcinoma. Total RNA and DNA came together from roughly 20-30 mg of bulk tissue without cell sorting. With a constant-region primer, TCR beta cDNA was made from approximately 450 ng of total RNA. Library construction for TCR beta comprised three nested multiplex PCR rounds performed with slightly modified ARM-PCR. A C-beta reverse primer was combined with TRBV1-TRBV30 forward primers in the first two PCR rounds, and each round had about 10 cycles. TCRdb used MiXCR to reprocess the multiplex PCR reads, holding one entry per CDR3 protein. The sample lists 25,000 to 35,000 distinct CDR3 sequences; 75% to 85% were seen once. Sequencing input: liver tumor tissue from sampling region 5. The subset denotes: tumor region T5, tumor centre. These TCRs come from a man aged 40-50 years with primary liver carcinoma and hepatitis B virus infection.

Notes on this clonotype: This may come from a read error, since a much larger clone is one base off. The rearrangement joins TRBV28 to TRBJ1-1; 8 positions match TRBD1. The CDR3 extends over 14 amino acids. Per germline, CDR1 MDHEN and CDR2 SYDVKM. Trimming took 5 bases from V and 11 from J; bases not matched to a gene: 13. The CDR3 reads CASSDRTGTFLAFF. The CDR3 DNA sequence: TGTGCCAGCAGTGATCGGACAGGGACGTTTTTGGCTTTCTTT.

Relative to its sample, this clonotype is medium-sized. This chain joins TRBV29-1 and TRBJ2-1; unclear D gene. Per the germline V gene, CDR1 is SQVTM and CDR2 is ANQGSEA. V dropped 8 bases and J dropped 4 bases, with 9 bases sitting between them. The CDR3 spans 11 residues. The CDR3 nucleotides read TGCAGCCCATGGTCGTACAATGAGCAGTTCTTC. It specifies CSPWSYNEQFF.

In its sample, this clonotype was seen many times. The chain carries TRBV5-1 and TRBJ2-3, with TRBD2 matching 14 bases. This CDR3 is 16 amino acids long. With V trimmed by 3 bases and J by 3 bases, 3 bases remained unmatched. CDR1 is SGHRS and CDR2 is YFSETQ in the germline V gene. CDR3 nucleotide sequence: TGCGCCAGCAGCTCTGGACTAGCGGGAGGTACAGATACGCAGTATTTT. Its translation is CASSSGLAGGTDTQYF.

The rearrangement uses TRBV6-5 and TRBJ1-2; D call uncertain. The germline gives CDR1 MNHEY, CDR2 SVGAGI. V lost 8 bases to trimming and J lost 8 bases, with 12 bases between them. CDR3 size: 11 residues. CDR3 amino acids: CASLCPEGYTF. The CDR3 DNA reads TGTGCCAGCTTGTGTCCAGAAGGCTACACCTTC.

Remarks on this clonotype: At one boundary the junction diverges from the germline segment, which might be a read error. The rearrangement uses TRBV6-2 or TRBV6-3 and TRBJ2-3; D is perhaps TRBD2 (5 bases). Looked up from germline, CDR1 is MNHEY and CDR2 is SVGEGT. CDR3 length: 16 residues. CDR3 in DNA: TGTGCCAGCAGTCAACTAGTTGGAGTGGAAACAGATACACAGTATTTT. It codes for CASSQLVGVETDTQYF.

The chain couples TRBV5-4 to TRBJ2-3; the match to TRBD2 covers 8 bases. Trimming removed 5 bases from V and 5 bases from J; junction bases left unmatched: 10. The CDR3 length is 15 residues. Germline V gene lookup returns CDR1 SGHNT and CDR2 YYREEE (reference sequence). The CDR3 DNA follows: TGTGCCAGCAGGCGGGAGGCAGCCAGAAAAGATACGCAGTATTTT. It is translated as CASRREAARKDTQYF.

The chain uses TRBV11-1 and TRBJ1-1; D call uncertain. Per the germline V gene, CDR1 is SGHAT and CDR2 is FQDESV (reference sequence). The length of the CDR3 is 13 residues. CDR3 loop: CISSHQVNTEAFF. The CDR3 coding sequence is TGTATCAGCAGCCACCAGGTGAACACTGAAGCTTTCTTT.

With regard to this clonotype: Relative to the germline gene, one junction end is altered; a read error may explain this. The genes are TRBV11-3 and TRBJ2-3; no definite D call. Germline V gene data show CDR1 as SGHNT and CDR2 as YENEEA. This CDR3 spans 15 amino acids. The CDR3 DNA reads as TGTGCCAGCAGCCTAGAGTCCGTGCACACAGATACGCAGTATTTT. The encoded protein is CASSLESVHTDTQYF.

Comment on this clonotype: The junction departs from germline at one end; a sequencing error may be responsible. This sequence joins TRBV11-1 and TRBJ2-1; 9 bases map to TRBD1. The CDR3 extends over 15 amino acids. Germline values: CDR1 SGHAT, CDR2 FQDESV (reference sequence). CDR3 nucleotides: TGCGTCAGCAGCTCCCTAGGACAGGGGAGCAATGAGCAGTTCTTC. Protein: CVSSSLGQGSNEQFF.

Of note for this clonotype: The junction differs from germline at one of its ends, possibly a read error. The V gene is TRBV12-3 or TRBV12-4, the J gene TRBJ2-6; no definite D call. This CDR3 comprises 15 residues. The CDR3 coding sequence is TGTGCCGGCACCCTCTCCCGCCCTGGAGCCAACGTCCTGACTTTC. Encoded protein: CAGTLSRPGANVLTF.

The chain carries TRBV6-1 and TRBJ2-3, with a possible D match to TRBD1 (6 bases). V lost 4 bases to trimming and J lost 0 bases, with 14 bases between them. The CDR3 totals 16 residues. Germline CDR1 MNHNS, CDR2 SASEGT. CDR3 coding DNA: TGTGCCAGCAGTGCGCTTGACAGGTCTAGCACAGATACGCAGTATTTT. Amino acid sequence: CASSALDRSSTDTQYF.